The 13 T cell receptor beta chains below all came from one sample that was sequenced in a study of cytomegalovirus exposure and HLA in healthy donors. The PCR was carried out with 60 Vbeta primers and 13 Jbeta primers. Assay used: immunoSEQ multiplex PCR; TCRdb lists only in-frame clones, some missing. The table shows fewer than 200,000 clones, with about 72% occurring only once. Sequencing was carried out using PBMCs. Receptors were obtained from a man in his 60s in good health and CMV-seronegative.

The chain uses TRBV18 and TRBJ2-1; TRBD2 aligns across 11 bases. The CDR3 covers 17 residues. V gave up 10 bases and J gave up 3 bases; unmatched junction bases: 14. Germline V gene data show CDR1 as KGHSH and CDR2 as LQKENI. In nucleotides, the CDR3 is TGTGCCACGCTTGAGAAACTAGCGGGAGTGAGCTACAATGAGCAGTTCTTC. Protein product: CATLEKLAGVSYNEQFF.

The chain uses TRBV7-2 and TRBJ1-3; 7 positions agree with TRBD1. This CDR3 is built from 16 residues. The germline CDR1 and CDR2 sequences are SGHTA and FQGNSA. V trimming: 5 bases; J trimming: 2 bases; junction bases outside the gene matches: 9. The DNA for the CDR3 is TGTGCCAGCAGCCAAAGAAGACAGGGCGCTGGAAACACCATATATTTT. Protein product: CASSQRRQGAGNTIYF. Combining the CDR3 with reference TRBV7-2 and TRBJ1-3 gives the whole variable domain GAGVSQSPSNKVTEKGKDVELRCDPISGHTALYWYRQSLGQGLEFLIYFQGNSAPDKSGLPSDRFSAERTGGSVSTLTIQRTQQEDSAVYLCASSQRRQGAGNTIYFGEGSWLTVV.

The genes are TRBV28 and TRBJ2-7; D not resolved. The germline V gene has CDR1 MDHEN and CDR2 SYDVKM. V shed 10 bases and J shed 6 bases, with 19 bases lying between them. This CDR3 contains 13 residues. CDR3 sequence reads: CATIPLSHGEQYF. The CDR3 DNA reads TGTGCCACAATTCCACTCTCCCACGGCGAGCAGTACTTC.

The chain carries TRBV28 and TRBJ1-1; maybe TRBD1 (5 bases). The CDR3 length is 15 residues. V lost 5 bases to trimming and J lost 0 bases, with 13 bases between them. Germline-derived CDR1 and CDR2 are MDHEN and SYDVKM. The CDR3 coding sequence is TGTGCCAGCAGTCCCCCTTGGGGGGTGAACACTGAAGCTTTCTTT. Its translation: CASSPPWGVNTEAFF.

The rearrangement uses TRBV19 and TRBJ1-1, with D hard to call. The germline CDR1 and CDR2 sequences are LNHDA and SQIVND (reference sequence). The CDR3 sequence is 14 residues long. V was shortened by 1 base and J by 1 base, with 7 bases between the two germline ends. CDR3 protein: CASSIAYPNTEAFF. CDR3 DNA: TGTGCCAGTAGTATAGCGTATCCGAACACTGAAGCTTTCTTT.

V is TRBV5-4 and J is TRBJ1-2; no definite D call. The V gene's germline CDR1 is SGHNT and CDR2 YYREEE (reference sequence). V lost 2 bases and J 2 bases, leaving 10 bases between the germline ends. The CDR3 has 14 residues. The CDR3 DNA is TGTGCCAGCAGCTTCGACGGAGGAAACTATGGCTACACCTTC. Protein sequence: CASSFDGGNYGYTF.

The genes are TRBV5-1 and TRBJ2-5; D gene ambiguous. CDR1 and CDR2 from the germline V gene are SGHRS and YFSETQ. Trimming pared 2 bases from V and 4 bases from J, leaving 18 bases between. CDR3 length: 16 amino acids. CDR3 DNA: TGCGCCAGCAGCTTTAATCCCCAGATTCGCACAGAGACCCAGTACTTC. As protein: CASSFNPQIRTETQYF.

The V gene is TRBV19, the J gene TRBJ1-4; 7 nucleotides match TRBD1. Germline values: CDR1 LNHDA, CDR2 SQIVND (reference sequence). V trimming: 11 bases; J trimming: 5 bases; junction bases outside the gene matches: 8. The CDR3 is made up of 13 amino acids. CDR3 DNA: TGTGCCGCCTCCGGGACAGAGAATGAAAAACTGTTTTTT. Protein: CAASGTENEKLFF.

Here the CDR3 reads CASKAGDQPQHF. The CDR3 nucleotides are TGTGCCAGCAAGGCAGGGGATCAGCCCCAGCATTTT. The gene calls are TRBV28 and TRBJ1-5; D may be TRBD1 (6 bases). V was cut by 7 bases and J by 5 bases, with 9 bases left in between. The germline CDR1 and CDR2 sequences are MDHEN and SYDVKM. The CDR3 runs 12 residues.

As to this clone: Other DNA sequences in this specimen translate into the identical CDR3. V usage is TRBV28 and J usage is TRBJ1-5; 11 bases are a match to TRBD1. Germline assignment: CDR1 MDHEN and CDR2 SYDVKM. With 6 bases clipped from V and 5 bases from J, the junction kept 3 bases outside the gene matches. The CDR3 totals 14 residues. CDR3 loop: CASRSGQGDQPQHF. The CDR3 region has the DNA TGTGCCAGCAGATCGGGACAGGGGGATCAGCCCCAGCATTTT.

CDR3 coding DNA: TGTGCCAGCAGTCCATGGATACAGGGTCGAGGTATTTCAGGCTACGAGCAGTACTTC. Translation gives CASSPWIQGRGISGYEQYF. V usage is TRBV5-6 and J usage is TRBJ2-7; TRBD1 is a possible D gene (6 bases). The V gene lost 5 bases and the J gene lost 3 bases, with 30 bases spanning the gap. This CDR3 is 19 amino acids long. Germline CDR1 and CDR2: SGHDT and YYEEEE.

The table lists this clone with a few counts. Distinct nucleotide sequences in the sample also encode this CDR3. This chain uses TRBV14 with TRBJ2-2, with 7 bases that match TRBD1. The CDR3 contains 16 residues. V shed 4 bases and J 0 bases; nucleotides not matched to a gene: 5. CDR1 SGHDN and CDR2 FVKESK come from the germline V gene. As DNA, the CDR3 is TGTGCCAGCAGCCTAAGACAGGGATCGAACACCGGGGAGCTGTTTTTT. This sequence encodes CASSLRQGSNTGELFF.

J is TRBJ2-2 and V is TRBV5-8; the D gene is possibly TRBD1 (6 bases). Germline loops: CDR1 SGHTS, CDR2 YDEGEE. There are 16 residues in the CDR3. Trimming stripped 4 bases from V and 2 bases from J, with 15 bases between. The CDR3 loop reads CASSPLTGLNTGELFF. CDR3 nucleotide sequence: TGTGCCAGCAGCCCATTGACAGGCCTAAACACCGGGGAGCTGTTTTTT.